The TCR beta chain described here comes from a study of blood T cell repertoires in COVID-19. J was trimmed by 7 bases and V by 6 bases; bases with no gene match: 5. This CDR3 spans 12 amino acids. As handled by the study authors: Cell counts per sample came from amplifying reference gene primers. Method: immunoSEQ multiplex PCR; TCRdb's copy keeps in-frame clones and lacks some. D and trimming come from the DNA, and the V and J calls and clone size come from that table. The sample contains 250,000 to 350,000 clones, approximately 88% of which appear only once. The sample consisted of peripheral blood. This sequence joins TRBV12-3 or TRBV12-4 and TRBJ1-2; 7 bases agree with TRBD1. The receptor was isolated from a human donor with COVID-19, enrolled during active disease. The donor label of this sample is uncertain. The CDR3 sequence: CASRQGQGGYTF. CDR3 in DNA: TGTGCCAGCAGACAGGGGCAAGGTGGCTACACCTTC.